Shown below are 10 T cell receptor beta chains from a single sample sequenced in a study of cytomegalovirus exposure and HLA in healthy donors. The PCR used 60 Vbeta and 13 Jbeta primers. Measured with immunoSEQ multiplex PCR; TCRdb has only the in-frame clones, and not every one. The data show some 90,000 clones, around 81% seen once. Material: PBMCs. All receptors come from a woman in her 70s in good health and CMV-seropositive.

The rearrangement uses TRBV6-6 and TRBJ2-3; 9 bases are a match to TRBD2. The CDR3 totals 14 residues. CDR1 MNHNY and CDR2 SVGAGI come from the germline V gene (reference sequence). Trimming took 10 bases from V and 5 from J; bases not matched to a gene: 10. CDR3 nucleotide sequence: TGTGCCACCCGACGGGGCGGGAGGGGAGATACGCAGTATTTT. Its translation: CATRRGGRGDTQYF.

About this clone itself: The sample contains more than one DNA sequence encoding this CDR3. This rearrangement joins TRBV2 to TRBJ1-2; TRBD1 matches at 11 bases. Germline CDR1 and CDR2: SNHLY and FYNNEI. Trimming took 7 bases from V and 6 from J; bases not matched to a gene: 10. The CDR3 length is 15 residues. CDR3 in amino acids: CASIRTGGESDGYTF. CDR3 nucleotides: TGTGCCAGCATCCGGACAGGGGGCGAATCCGATGGCTACACCTTC.

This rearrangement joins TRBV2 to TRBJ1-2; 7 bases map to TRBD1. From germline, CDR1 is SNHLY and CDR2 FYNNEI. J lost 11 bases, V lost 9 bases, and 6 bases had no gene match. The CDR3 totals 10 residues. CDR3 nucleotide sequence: TGTGCCAGACGACAGGGTCAGTACACCTTC. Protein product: CARRQGQYTF.

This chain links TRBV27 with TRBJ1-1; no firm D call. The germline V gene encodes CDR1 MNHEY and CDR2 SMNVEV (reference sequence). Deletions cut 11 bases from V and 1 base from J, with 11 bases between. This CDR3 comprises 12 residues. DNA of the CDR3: TGTGCCCCCGATGGCCGGAACACTGAAGCTTTCTTT. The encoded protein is CAPDGRNTEAFF.

The CDR3 is CASSLDRGAYNEQFF. Written as DNA, the CDR3 is TGTGCCAGCAGCCTGGACAGGGGTGCCTACAATGAGCAGTTCTTC. The gene calls are TRBV4-2 and TRBJ2-1, with 9 bases identical to TRBD1. Per the germline V gene, CDR1 is LGHNA and CDR2 is YNFKEQ. The ends lost 4 bases at V and 2 bases at J; junction bases unmatched: 3. This CDR3 spans 15 amino acids.

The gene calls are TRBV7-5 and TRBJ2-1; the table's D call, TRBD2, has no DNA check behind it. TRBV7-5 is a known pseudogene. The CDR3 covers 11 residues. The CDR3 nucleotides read TGTGCCAGAAGCAGCACCCCCGGGCAGTTCTTC. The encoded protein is CARSSTPGQFF.

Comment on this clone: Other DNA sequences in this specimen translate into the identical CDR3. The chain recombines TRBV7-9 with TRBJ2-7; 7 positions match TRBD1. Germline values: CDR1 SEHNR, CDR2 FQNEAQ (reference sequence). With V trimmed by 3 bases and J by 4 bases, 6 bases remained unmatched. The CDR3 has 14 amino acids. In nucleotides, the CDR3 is TGTGCCAGCAGCTTGGGGACAGCGAGTTACGAGCAGTACTTC. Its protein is CASSLGTASYEQYF.

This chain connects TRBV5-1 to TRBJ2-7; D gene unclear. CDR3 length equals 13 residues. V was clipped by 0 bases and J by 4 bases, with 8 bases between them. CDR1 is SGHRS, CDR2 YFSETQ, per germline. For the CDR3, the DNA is TGCGCCAGCAGCTTGGACAGAGAATACGAGCAGTACTTC. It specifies CASSLDREYEQYF.

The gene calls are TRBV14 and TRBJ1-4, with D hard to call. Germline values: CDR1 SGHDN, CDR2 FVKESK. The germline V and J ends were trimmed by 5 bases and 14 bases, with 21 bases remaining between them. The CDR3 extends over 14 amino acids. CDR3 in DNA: TGTGCCAGCAGCTATCGGTCCAGGCCTTCTCGGCTGTTTTTT. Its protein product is CASSYRSRPSRLFF.

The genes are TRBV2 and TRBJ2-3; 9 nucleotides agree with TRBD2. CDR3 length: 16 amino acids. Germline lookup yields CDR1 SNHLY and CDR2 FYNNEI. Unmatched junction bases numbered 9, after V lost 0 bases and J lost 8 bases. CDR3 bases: TGTGCCAGCAGTGAAGCGCGGCTAGCGGGAAGGGGTACGCAGTATTTT. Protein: CASSEARLAGRGTQYF.